These T cell receptor beta chains were read from a single sample in a study of blood T cells in healthy people across ages. TCRdb reprocessed the 5' RACE reads with MiXCR, giving one entry per CDR3 protein. The sample contains about 780,000 distinct CDR3 sequences, more than 35% of which appear only once. Sequencing was performed on blood. These receptors were collected from a man of 80 years or more in good health. Both conserved end residues are part of each CDR3. D genes are given only for firm matches. Clone sizes are given selectively: once, few, many, or a class where the clone is expanded.

TRBJ2-7,NA,TRBV11-2,NA,CASSFYQGTYEQYF,TGTGCCAGCAGCTTTTACCAGGGGACCTACGAGCAGTACTTC
TRBJ1-5,many,TRBV7-2,NA,CASSLSGGAGQPQHF,TGTGCCAGCAGCCTATCTGGGGGCGCGGGTCAGCCCCAGCATTTT
TRBJ1-5,few,TRBV10-3,TRBD1,CATEAGGDHQPQHF,TGTGCCACCGAAGCAGGGGGCGACCATCAGCCCCAGCATTTT
TRBJ2-1,many,TRBV20-1,TRBD2,CSARDLASGRDEQFF,TGCAGTGCTAGAGATCTGGCTAGCGGTAGAGATGAGCAGTTCTTC
TRBJ2-7,NA,TRBV4-2,TRBD1,CASGPGDSSYEQYF,TGTGCCAGCGGCCCTGGGGACAGCTCTTACGAGCAGTACTTC
TRBJ2-5,few,TRBV5-1,TRBD2,CASSFGLAGFETQYF,TGCGCCAGCAGCTTTGGACTAGCGGGATTCGAGACCCAGTACTTC
TRBJ1-1,NA,TRBV3-1,NA,CASSPSGGAYTEAFF,TGTGCCAGCAGCCCAAGTGGGGGGGCCTACACTGAAGCTTTCTTT
TRBJ2-3,NA,TRBV9,NA,CTSSPGPGLSTDTQYF,TGTACCAGCAGCCCAGGCCCCGGACTAAGCACAGATACGCAGTATTTT
TRBJ2-5,NA,TRBV18,NA,CASSRGSNQETQYF,TGTGCCAGCTCACGAGGGAGTAACCAAGAGACCCAGTACTTC
TRBJ2-3,few,TRBV14,NA,CASSQNSGYTDTQYF,TGTGCCAGCAGCCAAAACAGCGGATACACAGATACGCAGTATTTT
TRBJ2-5,many,TRBV12-3/TRBV12-4,TRBD2,CASSHQAGPQLKETQYF,TGTGCCAGCAGCCACCAAGCGGGACCTCAACTTAAAGAGACCCAGTACTTC
TRBJ1-2,NA,TRBV4-3,NA,CASSQDRPGVYGYTF,TGCGCCAGCAGCCAAGATAGGCCCGGAGTCTATGGCTACACCTTC
TRBJ2-5,NA,TRBV5-1,TRBD1,CASSSSGTGGVKETQYF,TGCGCCAGCAGCTCATCCGGGACAGGAGGAGTTAAGGAGACCCAGTACTTC
TRBJ2-5,NA,TRBV2,TRBD2,CASSEALGRGETQYF,TGTGCCAGCAGTGAAGCGCTCGGGAGGGGAGAGACCCAGTACTTC
TRBJ2-7,few,TRBV28,NA,CASERGGYEQYF,TGTGCCTCGGAAAGGGGCGGTTACGAGCAGTACTTC
TRBJ2-1,NA,TRBV20-1,NA,CSANPLADDEQFF,TGCAGTGCTAACCCCCTCGCGGACGATGAGCAGTTCTTC
TRBJ2-2,NA,TRBV6-6,NA,CASSYAGSAELFF,TGTGCCAGCAGTTACGCGGGGAGCGCGGAGCTGTTTTTT
TRBJ2-2,NA,TRBV7-2,TRBD1,CASSLMRDRVPGELFF,TGTGCCAGCAGCTTAATGAGGGACAGGGTCCCCGGGGAGCTGTTTTTT
TRBJ1-2,few,TRBV2,NA,CANGRQNYGYTF,TGTGCCAACGGACGGCAAAACTATGGCTACACCTTC
TRBJ2-3,NA,TRBV7-2,NA,CASSLLASRDTQYF,TGTGCCAGCAGCTTACTAGCGAGTAGGGATACGCAGTATTTT
TRBJ2-4,many,TRBV7-2,NA,CASTDDLAKNIQYF,TGTGCCAGCACCGATGACCTAGCCAAAAACATTCAGTACTTC
TRBJ1-2,many,TRBV5-1,NA,CASSPDINYGYTF,TGCGCCAGCAGCCCGGACATTAACTATGGCTACACCTTC